The clone carrying this TCR beta chain was counted once. The data derive from a study of blood T cell repertoires in COVID-19. Study-level information: Sites across the United States, Italy and Spain contributed samples from acute and convalescent COVID-19. The cDNA or gDNA used as material had been derived from T cells, B-cell-depleted T cells, or PBMCs.

The V gene end was trimmed by 2 bases and the J gene end by 3 bases; junction bases not matched to a gene: 4. Germline CDR1 reads ENHRY; CDR2 reads SYGVKD. The CDR3 has 15 amino acids. Generated by immunoSEQ multiplex PCR, the TCRdb table keeps only in-frame clones and is missing some. The sample shows approximately 200,000 clones, more than 80% of them seen only once. The TCR comes from an elderly woman with acute or convalescent COVID-19. V and J are TRBV10-3 and TRBJ1-2; 9 bases align to TRBD1. The sequencing sample was made of peripheral blood. The CDR3 DNA is TGTGCCATCAGTGAGGGGACAGGGACGGACTATGGCTACACCTTC. Residues: CAISEGTGTDYGYTF.